A selection of T cell receptor beta chains follows, all from one sample in a study of blood T cell repertoires in COVID-19. This table comes from immunoSEQ multiplex PCR, and its TCRdb copy is limited to in-frame clones, with some not included. The sample lists about 300,000 clones; 85% to 90% were seen once. The sample consisted of PBMCs or T cells enriched from blood (not recorded which). Receptor source: a young woman who had recovered from COVID-19. Each CDR3 is given without its conserved first and last residue. Size is stated for part of the rows, as once, few or many counts, or as a class when the clone is expanded.

v_call clone_size cdr3_aa
TRBV3-1/TRBV3-2 . ASSLVSGANVLT
TRBV19 . ASSITLGADTQY
TRBV29-1 . SVESPEVTEAF
TRBV6-5 . ASSPDRGTGELF
TRBV10-3 few ALRRGQDSPLH
TRBV5-4 few ASSLEWGPGNTIY
TRBV11-3 . ASSLATSGGLINEQF
TRBV6-5 . ASSFLQGEGYGYT
TRBV2 . ASDQLAGLADTQY
TRBV6-4 . ASSASGANEQF
TRBV28 . ASSTPYEQY
TRBV28 . ASSPSTGVRYEQY
TRBV4-1 . ASSQGNRESNQPQH
TRBV19 . ASSTRQVSNQPQH
TRBV4-1 few ASSQEGDGPYGYT
TRBV6-5 . ASRARQGSIYEQY
TRBV7-8 . ASSRDNRGTDTQY
TRBV27 . ASSNHRGSNQPQH
TRBV9 few ASSESGHANQPQH
TRBV7-8 . ASSLGTGQGDNGYT
TRBV5-1 . ASSSSPQGAYNEQF
TRBV3-1/TRBV3-2 . ASSQDGGGQPQH
TRBV5-8 few ASSSGTTMKGEQY
TRBV5-1 . ASSLGRGGTNTEAF
TRBV24-1 . ATSDPGVPEAF
TRBV7-8 few ASSLATPGTGGNSPLH
TRBV18 . ASSPREEPNYGYT
TRBV30 . AWSVLANEKLF
TRBV6-6 . ASRDSLNQPQH
TRBV7-9 few ASSPPRDSRTGELF
TRBV4-1 few ASSQVRGQAEAF
TRBV5-1 . ASSLAGFDTEAF
TRBV13 . ASSLSTGFYGYT
TRBV28 . ASSPPPSGVRGGYT
TRBV7-9 . ASSSALEETQY